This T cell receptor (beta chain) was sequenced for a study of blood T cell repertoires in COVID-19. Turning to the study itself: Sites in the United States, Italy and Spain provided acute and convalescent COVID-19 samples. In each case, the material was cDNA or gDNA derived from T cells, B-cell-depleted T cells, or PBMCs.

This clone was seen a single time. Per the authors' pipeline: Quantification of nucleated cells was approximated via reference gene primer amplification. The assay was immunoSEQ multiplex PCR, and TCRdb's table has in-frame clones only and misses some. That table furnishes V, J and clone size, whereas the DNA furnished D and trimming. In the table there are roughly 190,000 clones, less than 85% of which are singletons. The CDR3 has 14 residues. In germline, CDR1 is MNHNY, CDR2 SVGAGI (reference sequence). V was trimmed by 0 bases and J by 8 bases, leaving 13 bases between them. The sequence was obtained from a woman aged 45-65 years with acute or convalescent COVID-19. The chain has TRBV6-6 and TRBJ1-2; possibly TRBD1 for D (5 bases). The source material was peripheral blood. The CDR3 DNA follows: TGTGCCAGCAGTTACTCGGGGGGAACCAAGGGCTACACCTTC. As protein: CASSYSGGTKGYTF.